This T cell receptor beta chain originates from a study of CD8 T cells in ankylosing spondylitis (dated by TCRdb to about 2017). For the study in its entirety: To find TCR variants linked to disease, the study profiled T cell receptor beta repertoires in ankylosing spondylitis patients and healthy donors. Peripheral blood was sampled, and synovial fluid was additionally collected from ankylosing spondylitis patients. In total, the full study cohort was made up of 100 to 140 healthy donors and 25 ankylosing spondylitis patients. Results the study describes overall, beyond this receptor: The disease-linked clones showed a CD8+ phenotype and occurred at relatively low frequencies in peripheral blood. Blood from ankylosing spondylitis patients appeared to be characterized by a TCR beta motif composed of about eight highly homologous amino acid variants. Some motif variants had previously been reported in the synovial fluid and blood of reactive arthritis patients, which suggests shared mechanisms of disease initiation. The disease-linked clones were reported to be significantly enriched in matched synovial fluid samples from ankylosing spondylitis patients.

Sequencing used an Illumina HiSeq 2500. Quantitative 5'-RACE with molecular barcodes was the method used to prepare the TCR beta libraries. Per the original workflow: A new computational method, built on a probabilistic model of VDJ rearrangement, was used to identify disease-linked TCR variants. The public sequencing data were trimmed at Q25 with fastp and processed into clonotypes with MiXCR by TCRdb, which kept only in-frame beta chains. Rows with a matching CDR3 protein are joined into one entry that keeps the most common DNA and genes. The V and J calls, along with clone size, are taken from TCRdb and not from the paper's own processing. The sample table holds roughly 150,000 distinct CDR3 sequences, of which about 7% were seen once. The ten largest clones represent 9.5% to 15% of the sample. Reading from cysteine to phenylalanine, the CDR3 counts 17 amino acids. The read is trimmed to its CDR3 DNA, 51 bases read in frame from base 1. Here V drops 0 bases and J drops 2 bases, and the junction holds 9 bases not matched to any gene. The germline V gene sets CDR1 to LGHNA and CDR2 to YNFKEQ.

This clonotype has at least ten counts. Its antigen is still unknown. Qualities for individual bases were not recorded, and no much larger clone is one base off. The sequence is built from TRBV4-2 and TRBJ2-7, and TRBD2 aligns with 8 junction nucleotides. The receptor's source is a female donor with ankylosing spondylitis or in good health (not recorded which). The sample comprised blood, either unsorted or a sorted T cell fraction (not recorded which). The CDR3 region: CASSQDGAGGLTYEQYF. The DNA sequence is given as TGTGCCAGCAGCCAAGACGGGGCGGGGGGACTGACCTACGAGCAGTACTTC.